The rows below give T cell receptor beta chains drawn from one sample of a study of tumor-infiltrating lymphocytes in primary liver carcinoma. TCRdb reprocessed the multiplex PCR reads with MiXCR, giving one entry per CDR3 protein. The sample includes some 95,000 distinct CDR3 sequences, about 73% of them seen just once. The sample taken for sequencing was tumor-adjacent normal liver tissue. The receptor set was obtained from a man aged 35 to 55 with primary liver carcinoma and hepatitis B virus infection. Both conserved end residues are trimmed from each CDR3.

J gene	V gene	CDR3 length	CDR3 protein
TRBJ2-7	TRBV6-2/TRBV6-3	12	ASSVTSGAYKQY
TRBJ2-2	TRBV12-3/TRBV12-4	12	ASNSQIEAGELF
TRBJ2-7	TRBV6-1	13	ASRDDWGQKYEQY
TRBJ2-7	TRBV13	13	ASSPNVKAPLEQY
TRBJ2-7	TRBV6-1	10	VSSEAYYEQY
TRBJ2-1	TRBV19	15	ASSSIRLAGTPDEQF
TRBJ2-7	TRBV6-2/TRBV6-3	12	AISGNRGLYDQY
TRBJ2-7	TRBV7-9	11	ASSLDSSYKQY
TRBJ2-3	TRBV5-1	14	ASTLVPGQVTDTQY
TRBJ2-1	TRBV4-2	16	VSSQETIAASSYNEQF
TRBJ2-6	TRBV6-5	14	ANSTTAGSGANALT
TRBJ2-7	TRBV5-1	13	SSSLGVAGFYGQY
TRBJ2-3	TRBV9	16	ASSVPRLAGDFTDTQY
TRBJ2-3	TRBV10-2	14	TSSVDVAGATDTQY
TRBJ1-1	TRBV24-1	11	ATSDPTHAEAL
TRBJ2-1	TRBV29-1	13	SVGPPSSSYNKQF
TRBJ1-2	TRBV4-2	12	ASSREGTPGANT
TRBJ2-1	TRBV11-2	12	AGSSRADYDEQF
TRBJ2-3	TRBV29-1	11	SVEDRGRDTQY
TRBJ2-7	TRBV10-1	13	ASSESGLAGYEQY
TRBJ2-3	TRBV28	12	ASSFLSGTDTQY
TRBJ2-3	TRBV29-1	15	SVDNLAGGRGGDTQN
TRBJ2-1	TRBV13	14	ASSPMAGVTYNEQF
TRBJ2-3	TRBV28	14	VSSFGGTLGSDTQY
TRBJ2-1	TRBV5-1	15	ASSLGVSGLSHNEQF
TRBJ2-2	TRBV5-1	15	ASSSASSGSLTGELF
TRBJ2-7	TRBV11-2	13	VSSPTSGGSYEQY
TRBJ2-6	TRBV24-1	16	ATSDTGTGDSGANVLT
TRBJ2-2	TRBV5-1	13	ASSSAGGETGELF
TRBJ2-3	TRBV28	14	ASSSPLQGSTDTQY
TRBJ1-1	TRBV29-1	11	SVTQGGDAEAF
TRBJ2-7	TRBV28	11	ASSPQGGLSQY
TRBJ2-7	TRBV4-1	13	ASSLGLAGSYERY